The 14 T cell receptor beta chains given below trace back to one sample, sequenced in a study of cytomegalovirus exposure and HLA in healthy donors. This PCR relied on a set of 60 Vbeta primers and 13 Jbeta primers. Profiling relied on immunoSEQ multiplex PCR, and the TCRdb table lists in-frame clones only, not all of them. The table lists about 25,000 clones, roughly 79% of them singletons. Sequenced material: PBMCs. Every receptor here comes from a male donor in good health and CMV-seronegative.

The V call is TRBV11-2, the J call TRBJ2-7; D gene ambiguous. CDR3 length: 16 residues. V was shortened by 0 bases and J by 1 base, with 13 bases between the two germline ends. The germline CDR1 and CDR2 sequences are SGHAT and FQNNGV. CDR3 nucleotides: TGTGCCAGCAGCTTAGATCGGAGCTTCGGGTCCTACGAGCAGTACTTC. Protein: CASSLDRSFGSYEQYF.

J is TRBJ2-3 and V is TRBV28; the D is unclear. Trimming cost V 8 bases and J 3 bases, with 9 bases left between them. The CDR3 extends over 12 amino acids. From germline, CDR1 is MDHEN and CDR2 SYDVKM. In nucleotides, the CDR3 is TGTGCCAGCCTCGGGTGGACAGATACGCAGTATTTT. Translating gives CASLGWTDTQYF. The whole variable domain, remainder taken from reference TRBV28 and TRBJ2-3, is DVKVTQSSRYLVKRTGEKVFLECVQDMDHENMFWYRQDPGLGLRLIYFSYDVKMKEKGDIPEGYSVSREKKERFSLILESASTNQTSMYLCASLGWTDTQYFGPGTRLTVL.

CDR3 coding DNA: TGTGCCACCAGCAGCAGTAGACAGGGGAGCTTCAATCAGCCCCAGCATTTT. Its translation is CATSSSRQGSFNQPQHF. The V call is TRBV15, the J call TRBJ1-5; TRBD1 matches 8 bases. CDR1 and CDR2 (germline): LNHNV, YYDKDF (reference sequence). The CDR3 runs to 17 residues. V gave up 3 bases and J gave up 3 bases; unmatched junction bases: 10. Full variable domain (rest looked up from reference TRBV15 and TRBJ1-5): DAMVIQNPRYQVTQFGKPVTLSCSQTLNHNVMYWYQQKSSQAPKLLFHYYDKDFNNEADTPDNFQSRRPNTSFCFLDIRSPGLGDTAMYLCATSSSRQGSFNQPQHFGDGTRLSIL.

This clone showed up just once. The V call is TRBV4-2, the J call TRBJ2-3, with 11 bases fitting TRBD2. The CDR3 has 17 amino acids. The V and J ends lost 1 base and 6 bases, in that order; junction bases with no gene match: 9. Germline V gene sequence: CDR1 LGHNA, CDR2 YNFKEQ. CDR3 in DNA: TGTGCCAGCAGCCAAGGGGAAGTAGCGGGGGGGCCCGATACGCAGTATTTT. Protein product: CASSQGEVAGGPDTQYF.

This clone appeared a few times. The V and J genes are TRBV29-1 and TRBJ2-3; TRBD2 matches 8 bases. The CDR3 runs to 13 residues. V lost 4 bases, J lost 6 bases, and 6 bases stayed unmatched. Germline V gives CDR1 SQVTM, CDR2 ANQGSEA. The CDR3 reads CSVVGGAVDTQYF. The CDR3 DNA is TGCAGCGTTGTCGGGGGGGCCGTGGATACGCAGTATTTT.

The chain employs TRBV19 and TRBJ1-2, with 7 bases lining up with TRBD1. CDR1 is LNHDA and CDR2 is SQIVND in the germline V gene (reference sequence). With 6 bases clipped from V and 2 bases from J, the junction kept 6 bases outside the gene matches. This CDR3 has 14 residues. CDR3 protein: CASSNRGKNYGYTF. DNA of the CDR3: TGTGCCAGTAGCAACAGGGGAAAGAACTATGGCTACACCTTC.

This clone was observed a single time. The gene calls are TRBV18 and TRBJ1-1; D uncertain. Germline-derived CDR1 and CDR2 are KGHSH and LQKENI. This CDR3 is 14 amino acids long. Trimming removed 2 bases from V and 5 bases from J, with 12 bases in between. Here the CDR3 DNA reads TGTGCCAGCTCACCAACGGGTCTGAGAACTGAAGCTTTCTTT. This sequence encodes CASSPTGLRTEAFF.

This clone was detected a few times. V and J are TRBV29-1 and TRBJ2-3; 12 positions match TRBD2. This CDR3 has 14 residues. Trimming removed 1 base from V and 8 bases from J; junction bases left unmatched: 4. Germline CDR1 is SQVTM and CDR2 is ANQGSEA. The CDR3 spells CSVEAQTSGSTQYF. CDR3 DNA sequence: TGCAGCGTTGAAGCCCAGACTAGCGGGAGTACGCAGTATTTT.

V usage is TRBV27 and J usage is TRBJ2-7; the D gene is possibly TRBD1 (6 bases). V dropped 7 bases and J dropped 0 bases, with 13 bases sitting between them. CDR1 MNHEY and CDR2 SMNVEV come from the germline V gene (reference sequence). The CDR3 consists of 14 residues. This CDR3 reads CASKQGSRSYEQYF. As DNA, the CDR3 is TGTGCCAGCAAACAGGGATCTCGCTCCTACGAGCAGTACTTC.

The chain carries TRBV2 and TRBJ2-3, with TRBD1 matching over 9 bases. The CDR3 has 17 amino acids. Unmatched junction bases numbered 10, after V lost 2 bases and J lost 4 bases. The germline V gene has CDR1 SNHLY and CDR2 FYNNEI. The CDR3 DNA is TGTGCCAGCAGTGAAAGGACAGGGGTTGTTTACGCAGATACGCAGTATTTT. As protein: CASSERTGVVYADTQYF.

Of note for this clone: This CDR3 is also generated by other DNA sequences in the sample. The V gene is TRBV2, the J gene TRBJ2-5, with D possibly being TRBD2 (6 bases). CDR3 length: 14 residues. Per germline, CDR1 SNHLY and CDR2 FYNNEI. Trimming shortened V by 4 bases and J by 7 bases, and 16 bases separated the two germline ends. The CDR3 here is CASSAELGGGTQYF. The CDR3 DNA reads TGTGCCAGCAGTGCCGAGCTCGGGGGAGGGACCCAGTACTTC.

The genes are TRBV19 and TRBJ2-5, with TRBD2 matching 10 bases. CDR1 and CDR2 (germline): LNHDA, SQIVND (reference sequence). The CDR3 has 14 residues. The V segment lost 6 bases and the J segment 5 bases; nucleotides outside the gene matches: 6. As DNA, the CDR3 is TGTGCCAGTAGACTAGCGGGAACCGGGGAGACCCAGTACTTC. It yields the protein CASRLAGTGETQYF.

The chain recombines TRBV11-2 with TRBJ1-1, with TRBD1 as a possible D gene (6 bases). CDR3 length: 14 amino acids. V lost 2 bases and J 0 bases, leaving 7 bases between the germline ends. Per the germline V gene, CDR1 is SGHAT and CDR2 is FQNNGV. The CDR3 loop reads CASSLQGMNTEAFF. The CDR3 bases are TGTGCCAGCAGCTTACAGGGGATGAACACTGAAGCTTTCTTT.

The rearrangement links TRBV2 to TRBJ1-2, with TRBD1 matching over 7 bases. Germline V gene lookup returns CDR1 SNHLY and CDR2 FYNNEI. Trimming at V came to 11 bases and at J to 3 bases, leaving 9 bases not matched to a gene. This CDR3 has 13 amino acids. The CDR3 nucleotides read TGTGCCGGACTACAGGGGTGGGACTATGGCTACACCTTC. Protein sequence: CAGLQGWDYGYTF.